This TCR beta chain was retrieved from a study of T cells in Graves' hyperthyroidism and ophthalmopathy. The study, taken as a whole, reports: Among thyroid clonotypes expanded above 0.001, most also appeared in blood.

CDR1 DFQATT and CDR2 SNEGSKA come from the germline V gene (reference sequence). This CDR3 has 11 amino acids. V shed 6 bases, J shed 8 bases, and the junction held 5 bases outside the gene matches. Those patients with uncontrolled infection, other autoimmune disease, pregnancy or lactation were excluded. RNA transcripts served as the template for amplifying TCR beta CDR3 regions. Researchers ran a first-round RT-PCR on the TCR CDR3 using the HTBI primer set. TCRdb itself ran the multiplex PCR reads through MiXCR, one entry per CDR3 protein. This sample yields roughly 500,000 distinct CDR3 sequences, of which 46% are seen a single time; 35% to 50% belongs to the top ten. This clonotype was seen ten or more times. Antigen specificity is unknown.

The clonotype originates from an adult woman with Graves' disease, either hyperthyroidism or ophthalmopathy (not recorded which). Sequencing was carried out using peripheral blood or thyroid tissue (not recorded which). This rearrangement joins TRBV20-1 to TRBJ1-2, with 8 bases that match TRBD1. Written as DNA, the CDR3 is TGCAGTGCAACGGACAGGGTGGGCTACACCTTC. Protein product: CSATDRVGYTF.